The clone carrying this T cell receptor beta chain was seen only a few times. What it binds is not known. The record originates from a study of beta chain features in type 1 diabetes. The study, taken as a whole, reports: When Type 1 diabetes patients were examined, their TCRB CDR3s proved moderately but significantly shorter in all four CD4+ subsets.

Expressed TCRB transcripts were sequenced because the entire RNA isolate underwent reverse transcription. The method was immunoSEQ multiplex PCR; TCRdb's version includes in-frame clones alone and lacks a portion of them. This table has hundreds of thousands of clones, around 15% appearing once. The germline V and J ends were trimmed by 0 bases and 6 bases, with 9 bases remaining between them. The V gene's germline CDR1 is LNHNV and CDR2 YYDKDF (reference sequence). The CDR3 length is 13 residues. The rearrangement joins TRBV15 to TRBJ2-7; no clear D. The specimen was naive CD4+ T cells from blood. This receptor was taken from a man younger than 35 with type 1 diabetes. DNA of the CDR3: TGTGCCACCAGCAGAGATCTGGAAGCCGAGCAGTACTTC. Amino acid sequence: CATSRDLEAEQYF. Variable domain in full (rest from reference TRBV15 and TRBJ2-7): DAMVIQNPRYQVTQFGKPVTLSCSQTLNHNVMYWYQQKSSQAPKLLFHYYDKDFNNEADTPDNFQSRRPNTSFCFLDIRSPGLGDTAMYLCATSRDLEAEQYFGPGTRLTVT.